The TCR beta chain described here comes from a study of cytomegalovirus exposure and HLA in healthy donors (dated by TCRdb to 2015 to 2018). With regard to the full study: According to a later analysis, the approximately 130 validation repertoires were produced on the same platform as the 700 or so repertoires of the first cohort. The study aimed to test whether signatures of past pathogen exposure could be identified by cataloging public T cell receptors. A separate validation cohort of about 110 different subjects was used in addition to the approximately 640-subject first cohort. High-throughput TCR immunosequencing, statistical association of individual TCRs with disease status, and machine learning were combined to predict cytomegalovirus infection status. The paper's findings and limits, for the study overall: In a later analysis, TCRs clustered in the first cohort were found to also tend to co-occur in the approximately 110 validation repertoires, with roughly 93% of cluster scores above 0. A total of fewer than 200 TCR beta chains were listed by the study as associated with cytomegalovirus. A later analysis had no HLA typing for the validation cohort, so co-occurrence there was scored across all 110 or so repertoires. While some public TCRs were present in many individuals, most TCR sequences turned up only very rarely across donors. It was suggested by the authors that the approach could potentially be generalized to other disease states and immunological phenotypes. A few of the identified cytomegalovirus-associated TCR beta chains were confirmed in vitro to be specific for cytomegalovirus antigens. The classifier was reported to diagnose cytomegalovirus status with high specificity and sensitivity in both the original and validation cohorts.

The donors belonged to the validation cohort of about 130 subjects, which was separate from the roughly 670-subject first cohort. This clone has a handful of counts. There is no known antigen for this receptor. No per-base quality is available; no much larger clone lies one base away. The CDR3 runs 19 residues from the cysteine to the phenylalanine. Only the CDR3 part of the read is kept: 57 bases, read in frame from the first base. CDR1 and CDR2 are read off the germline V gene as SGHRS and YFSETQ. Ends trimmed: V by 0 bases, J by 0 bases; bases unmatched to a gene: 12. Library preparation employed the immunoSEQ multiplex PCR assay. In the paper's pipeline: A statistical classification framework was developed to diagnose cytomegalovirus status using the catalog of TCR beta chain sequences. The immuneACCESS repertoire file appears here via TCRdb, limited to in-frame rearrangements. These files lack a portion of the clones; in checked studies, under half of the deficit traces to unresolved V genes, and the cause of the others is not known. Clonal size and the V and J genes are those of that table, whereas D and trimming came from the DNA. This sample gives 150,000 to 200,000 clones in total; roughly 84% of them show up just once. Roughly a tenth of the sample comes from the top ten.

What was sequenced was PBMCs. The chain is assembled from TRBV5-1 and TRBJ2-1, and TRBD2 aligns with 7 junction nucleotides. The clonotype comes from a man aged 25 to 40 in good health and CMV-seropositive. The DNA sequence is TGCGCCAGCAGCTTGGATTTGCGGGGGTTCACGAGCTCCTACAATGAGCAGTTCTTC. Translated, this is CASSLDLRGFTSSYNEQFF.